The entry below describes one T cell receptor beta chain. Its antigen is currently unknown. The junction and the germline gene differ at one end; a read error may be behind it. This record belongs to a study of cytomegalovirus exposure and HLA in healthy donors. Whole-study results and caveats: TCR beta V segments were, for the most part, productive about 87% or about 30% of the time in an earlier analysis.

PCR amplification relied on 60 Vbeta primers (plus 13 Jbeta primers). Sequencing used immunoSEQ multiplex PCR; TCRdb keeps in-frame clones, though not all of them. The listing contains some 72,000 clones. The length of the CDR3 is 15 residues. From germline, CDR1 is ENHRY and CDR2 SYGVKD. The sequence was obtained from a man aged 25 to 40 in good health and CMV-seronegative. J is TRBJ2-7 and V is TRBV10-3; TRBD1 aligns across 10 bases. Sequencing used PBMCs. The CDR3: CAISEGDRGPYEQYF. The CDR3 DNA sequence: TGTGCCATCAGTGAGGGGGACAGGGGACCCTATGAGCAGTACTTC.